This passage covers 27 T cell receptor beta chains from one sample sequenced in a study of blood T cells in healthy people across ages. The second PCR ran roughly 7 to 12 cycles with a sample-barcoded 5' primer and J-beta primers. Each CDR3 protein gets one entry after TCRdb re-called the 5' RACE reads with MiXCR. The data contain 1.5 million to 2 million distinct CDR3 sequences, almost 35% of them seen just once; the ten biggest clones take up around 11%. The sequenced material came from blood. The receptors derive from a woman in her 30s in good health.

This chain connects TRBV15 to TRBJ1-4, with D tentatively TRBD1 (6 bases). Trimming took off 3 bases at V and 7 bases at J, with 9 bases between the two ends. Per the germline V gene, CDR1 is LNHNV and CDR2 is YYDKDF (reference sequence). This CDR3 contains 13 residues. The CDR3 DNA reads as TGTGCCACCAGCAGCACAGGGTCTGAAAAACTGTTTTTT. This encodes CATSSTGSEKLFF.

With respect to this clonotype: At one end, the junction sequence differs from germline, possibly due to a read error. The CDR3 coding sequence is TGTGCCGGCAGCCTCTTCGGGAATAGGGGCACAGATACGCAGTATTTT. Protein sequence: CAGSLFGNRGTDTQYF. The chain uses TRBV9 and TRBJ2-3; tentatively, D is TRBD2 (5 bases). Germline assignment: CDR1 SGDLS and CDR2 YYNGEE. This CDR3 has 16 residues.

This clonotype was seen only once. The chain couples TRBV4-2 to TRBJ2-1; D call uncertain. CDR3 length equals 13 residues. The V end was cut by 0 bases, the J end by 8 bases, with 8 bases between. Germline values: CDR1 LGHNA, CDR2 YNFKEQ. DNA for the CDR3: TGTGCCAGCAGCCAAGACTTAGTCCATGAGCAGTTCTTC. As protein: CASSQDLVHEQFF.

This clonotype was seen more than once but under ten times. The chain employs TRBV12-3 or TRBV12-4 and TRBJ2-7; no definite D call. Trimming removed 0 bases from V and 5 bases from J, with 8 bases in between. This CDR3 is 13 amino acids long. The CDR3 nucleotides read TGTGCCAGCAGTTTAGCCCACGCGAACGAGCAGTACTTC. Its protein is CASSLAHANEQYF.

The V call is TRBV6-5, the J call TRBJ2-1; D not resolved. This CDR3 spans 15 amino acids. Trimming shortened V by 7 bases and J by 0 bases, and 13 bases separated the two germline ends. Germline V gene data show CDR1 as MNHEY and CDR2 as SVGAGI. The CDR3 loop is CASKKTVSSYNEQFF. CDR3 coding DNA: TGTGCCAGCAAAAAAACGGTGAGCTCCTACAATGAGCAGTTCTTC.

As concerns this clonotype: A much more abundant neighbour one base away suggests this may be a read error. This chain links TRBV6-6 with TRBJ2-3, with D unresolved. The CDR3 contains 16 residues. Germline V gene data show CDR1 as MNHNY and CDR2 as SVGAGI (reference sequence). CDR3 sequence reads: CTSSPREGTSTDTQYF. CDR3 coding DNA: TGTACCAGCAGTCCCCGCGAAGGAACTAGCACAGATACGCAGTATTTT.

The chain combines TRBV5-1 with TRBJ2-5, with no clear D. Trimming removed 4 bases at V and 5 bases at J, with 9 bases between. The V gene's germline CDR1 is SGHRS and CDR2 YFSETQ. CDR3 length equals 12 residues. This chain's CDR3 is CASSKSGETQYF. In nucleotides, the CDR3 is TGCGCCAGCAGCAAATCTGGGGAGACCCAGTACTTC.

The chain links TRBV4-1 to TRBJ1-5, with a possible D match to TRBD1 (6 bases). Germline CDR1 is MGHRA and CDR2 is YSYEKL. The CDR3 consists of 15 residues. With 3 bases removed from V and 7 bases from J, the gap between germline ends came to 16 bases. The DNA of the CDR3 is TGCGCCAGCAGCCACGTGGGACAAAGGGGACAGCCCCAGCATTTT. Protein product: CASSHVGQRGQPQHF.

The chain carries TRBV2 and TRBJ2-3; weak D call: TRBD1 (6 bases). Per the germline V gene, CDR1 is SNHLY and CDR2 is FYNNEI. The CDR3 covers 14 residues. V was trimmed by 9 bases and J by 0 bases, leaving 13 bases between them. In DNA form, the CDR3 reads TGTGCCAGGGGGACACTAGATAGCACAGATACGCAGTATTTT. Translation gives CARGTLDSTDTQYF.

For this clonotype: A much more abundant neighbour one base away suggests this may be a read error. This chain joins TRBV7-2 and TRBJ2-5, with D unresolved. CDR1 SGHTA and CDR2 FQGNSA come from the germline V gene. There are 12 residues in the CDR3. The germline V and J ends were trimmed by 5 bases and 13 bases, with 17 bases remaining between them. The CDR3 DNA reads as TGTGCCAGCAGCCCCCCAGCTGGAGATTGGTACTTC. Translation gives CASSPPAGDWYF.

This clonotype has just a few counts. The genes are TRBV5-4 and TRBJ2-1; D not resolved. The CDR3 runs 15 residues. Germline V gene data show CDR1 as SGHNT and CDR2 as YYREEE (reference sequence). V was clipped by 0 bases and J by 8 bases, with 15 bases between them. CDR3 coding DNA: TGTGCCAGCAGCTTGGAAGGGCCCCTAGGGCATGAGCAGTTCTTC. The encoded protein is CASSLEGPLGHEQFF.

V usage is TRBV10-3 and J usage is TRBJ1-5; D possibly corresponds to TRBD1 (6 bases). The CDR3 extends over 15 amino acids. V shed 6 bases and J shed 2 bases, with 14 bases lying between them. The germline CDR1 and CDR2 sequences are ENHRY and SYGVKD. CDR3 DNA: TGTGCCATCAGCCCCGAGGGGGGAGGCAATCAGCCCCAGCATTTT. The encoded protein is CAISPEGGGNQPQHF.

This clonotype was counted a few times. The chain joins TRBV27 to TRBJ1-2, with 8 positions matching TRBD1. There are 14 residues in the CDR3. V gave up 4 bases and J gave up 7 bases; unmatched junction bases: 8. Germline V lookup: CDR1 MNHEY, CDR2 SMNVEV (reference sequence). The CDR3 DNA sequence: TGTGCCAGCAGTTGGGGCCAGGGGGCGCGTGGCTACACCTTC. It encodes CASSWGQGARGYTF.

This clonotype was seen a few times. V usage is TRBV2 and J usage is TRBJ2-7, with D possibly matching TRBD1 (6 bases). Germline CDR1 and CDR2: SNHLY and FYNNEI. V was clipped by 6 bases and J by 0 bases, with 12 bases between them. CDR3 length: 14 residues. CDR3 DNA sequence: TGTGCCAGCAGGCGGACAGCTAACTCCTACGAGCAGTACTTC. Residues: CASRRTANSYEQYF.

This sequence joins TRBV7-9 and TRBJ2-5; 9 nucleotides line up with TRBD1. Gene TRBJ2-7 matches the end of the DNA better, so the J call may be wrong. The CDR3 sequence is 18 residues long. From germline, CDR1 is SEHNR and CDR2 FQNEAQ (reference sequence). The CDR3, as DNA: TGTGCCAGCAGCGATCCCTCTTGGGCTACAGGGGGCCACTACGAGCAGTACTTC. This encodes CASSDPSWATGGHYEQYF.

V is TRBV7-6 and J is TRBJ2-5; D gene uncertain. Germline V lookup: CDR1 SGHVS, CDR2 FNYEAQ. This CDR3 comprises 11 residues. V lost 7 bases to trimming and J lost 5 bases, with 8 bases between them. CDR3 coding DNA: TGTGCCAGCACGCACGAGGAGACCCAGTACTTC. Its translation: CASTHEETQYF.

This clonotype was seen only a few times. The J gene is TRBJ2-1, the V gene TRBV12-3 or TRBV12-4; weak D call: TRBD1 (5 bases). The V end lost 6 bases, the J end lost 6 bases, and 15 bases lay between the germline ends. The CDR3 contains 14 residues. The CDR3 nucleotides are TGTGCCAGCAGCGGCCGAACCCAGGGCAATGAGCAGTTCTTC. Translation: CASSGRTQGNEQFF.

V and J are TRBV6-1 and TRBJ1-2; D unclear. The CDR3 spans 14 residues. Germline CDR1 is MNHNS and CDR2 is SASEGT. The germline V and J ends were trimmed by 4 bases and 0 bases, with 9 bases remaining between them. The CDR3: CASSGGEANYGYTF. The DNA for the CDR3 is TGTGCCAGCAGTGGAGGTGAGGCTAACTATGGCTACACCTTC.

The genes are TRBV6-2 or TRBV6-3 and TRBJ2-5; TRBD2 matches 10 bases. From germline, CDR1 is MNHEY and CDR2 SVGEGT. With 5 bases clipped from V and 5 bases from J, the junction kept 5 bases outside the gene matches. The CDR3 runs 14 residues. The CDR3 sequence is CASSTLAGVETQYF. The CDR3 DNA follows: TGTGCCAGCAGTACCCTAGCGGGGGTTGAGACCCAGTACTTC.

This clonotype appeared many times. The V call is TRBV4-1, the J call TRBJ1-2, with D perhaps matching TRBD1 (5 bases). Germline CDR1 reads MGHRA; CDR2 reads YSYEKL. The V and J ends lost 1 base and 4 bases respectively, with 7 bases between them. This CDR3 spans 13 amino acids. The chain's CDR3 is CASSQGQTYGYTF. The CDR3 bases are TGCGCCAGCAGCCAAGGACAGACCTATGGCTACACCTTC.

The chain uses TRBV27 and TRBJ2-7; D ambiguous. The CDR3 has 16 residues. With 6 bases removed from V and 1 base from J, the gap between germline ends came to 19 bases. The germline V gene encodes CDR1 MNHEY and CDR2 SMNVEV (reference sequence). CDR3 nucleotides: TGTGCCAGCAGGGTTTTAGGTCTGGCCTCATCCTACGAGCAGTACTTC. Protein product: CASRVLGLASSYEQYF.

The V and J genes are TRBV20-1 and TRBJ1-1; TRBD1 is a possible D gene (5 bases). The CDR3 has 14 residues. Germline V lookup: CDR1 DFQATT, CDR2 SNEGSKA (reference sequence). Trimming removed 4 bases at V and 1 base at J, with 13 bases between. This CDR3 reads CSATKDSENTEAFF. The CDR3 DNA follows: TGCAGTGCTACAAAAGACAGCGAGAACACTGAAGCTTTCTTT.

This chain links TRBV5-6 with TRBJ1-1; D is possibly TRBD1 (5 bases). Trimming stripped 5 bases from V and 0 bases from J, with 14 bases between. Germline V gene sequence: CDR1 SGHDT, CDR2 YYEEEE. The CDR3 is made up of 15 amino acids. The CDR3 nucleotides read TGTGCCAGCAGTCCCGATCAGGGTCTGAACACTGAAGCTTTCTTT. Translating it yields CASSPDQGLNTEAFF.

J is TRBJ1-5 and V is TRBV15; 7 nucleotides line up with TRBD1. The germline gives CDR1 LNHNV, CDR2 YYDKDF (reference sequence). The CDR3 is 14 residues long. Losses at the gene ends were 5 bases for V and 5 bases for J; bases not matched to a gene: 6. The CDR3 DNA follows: TGTGCCACCAGCCAGGGCAGGGGGTATCAGCCCCAGCATTTT. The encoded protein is CATSQGRGYQPQHF.

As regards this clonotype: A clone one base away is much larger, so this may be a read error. The CDR3 sequence is CSARDLASGNIEQYF. In DNA, the CDR3 is TGCAGTGCTAGAGATTTGGCTAGCGGGAATATTGAGCAGTACTTC. This chain connects TRBV20-1 to TRBJ2-5, with 9 positions matching TRBD2. The CDR3 is made up of 15 amino acids. Germline V CDR1 and CDR2: DFQATT, SNEGSKA (reference sequence). V lost 0 bases, J lost 11 bases, and 13 bases stayed unmatched.

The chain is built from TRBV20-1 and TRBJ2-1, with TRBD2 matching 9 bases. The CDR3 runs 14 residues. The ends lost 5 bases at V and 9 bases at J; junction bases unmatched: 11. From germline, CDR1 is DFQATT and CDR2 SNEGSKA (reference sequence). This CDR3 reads CSAPSRLAGSEQFF. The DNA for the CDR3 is TGCAGTGCTCCCAGCCGGCTAGCGGGGAGTGAGCAGTTCTTC.

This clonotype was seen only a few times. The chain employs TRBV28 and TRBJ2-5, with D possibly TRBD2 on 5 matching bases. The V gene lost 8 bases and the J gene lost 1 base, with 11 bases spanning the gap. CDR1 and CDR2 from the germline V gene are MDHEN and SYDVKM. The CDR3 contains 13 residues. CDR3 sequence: CASGSGFQETQYF. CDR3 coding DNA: TGTGCCAGCGGGAGTGGGTTCCAAGAGACCCAGTACTTC.